What follows describes a single T cell receptor (beta chain). Its antigen is still unknown. The sample comes from a study of beta chain features in type 1 diabetes. This CDR3 region has 15 residues. From germline, CDR1 is MNHNY and CDR2 SVGAGI (reference sequence). The V segment lost 4 bases and the J segment 4 bases; nucleotides outside the gene matches: 9. Regarding the study as a whole: Resolution of whether HLA type affects TCRB rearrangement was not achieved here.

Isolated RNA was reverse transcribed in full, so expressed TCRB transcripts were sequenced. Method: immunoSEQ multiplex PCR; TCRdb's copy keeps in-frame clones and lacks some. The sample comprises more than 60,000 clones, roughly three fifths of which are singletons, and roughly 2% rests with the top ten. The sample was Tregs from blood. The receptor was isolated from a woman aged 18-29 years in good health. The V gene is TRBV6-6, the J gene TRBJ1-2, with 7 bases identical to TRBD1. CDR3 amino acids: CASSLQGLSSYGYTF. The CDR3 DNA is TGTGCCAGCAGTTTACAGGGGCTAAGTAGCTATGGCTACACCTTC.